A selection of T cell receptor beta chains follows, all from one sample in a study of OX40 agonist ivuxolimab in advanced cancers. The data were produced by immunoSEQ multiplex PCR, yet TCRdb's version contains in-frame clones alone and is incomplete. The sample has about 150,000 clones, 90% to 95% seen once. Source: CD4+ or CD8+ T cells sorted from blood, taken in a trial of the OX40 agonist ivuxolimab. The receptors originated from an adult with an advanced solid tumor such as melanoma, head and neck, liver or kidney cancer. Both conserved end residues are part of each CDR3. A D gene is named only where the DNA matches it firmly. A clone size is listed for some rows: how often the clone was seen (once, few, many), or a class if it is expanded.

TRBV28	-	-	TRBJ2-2	TGTGCCAGCAGGTCTGGAGGCAGTTACACGAACACCGGGGAGCTGTTTTTT	CASRSGGSYTNTGELFF
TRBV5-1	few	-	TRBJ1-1	TGCGCCAGCAGCTTGGCGGATCCAGGGCCGAACACTGAAGCTTTCTTT	CASSLADPGPNTEAFF
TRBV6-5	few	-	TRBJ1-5	TGTGCCAGCAGTTCCATTAATCAGCCCCAGCATTTT	CASSSINQPQHF
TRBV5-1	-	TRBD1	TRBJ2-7	TGCGCCAGCAGCTTGACGGACAGGGCCCTCACCTACGAGCAGTACTTC	CASSLTDRALTYEQYF
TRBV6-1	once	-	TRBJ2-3	TGTGCCAGCTCGAGAGACCCGGGGCCAGATACGCAGTATTTT	CASSRDPGPDTQYF
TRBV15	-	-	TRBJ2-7	TGTGCCACCAGCAGAGATTTGGGGGGGCAAACCTCCTACGAGCAGTACTTC	CATSRDLGGQTSYEQYF
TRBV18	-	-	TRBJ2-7	TGTGCCAGCTCACCATCGGTTTTCAGGGACGAGCAGTACTTC	CASSPSVFRDEQYF
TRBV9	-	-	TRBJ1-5	TGTGCCAGCAGCGTATCTACTGGGGATCAGCCCCAGCATTTT	CASSVSTGDQPQHF
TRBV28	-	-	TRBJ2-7	TGTGCCAGCAGTTTGGACATCTACGAGCAGTACTTC	CASSLDIYEQYF
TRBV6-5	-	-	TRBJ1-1	TGTGCCAGCAGAAGTAGCACTGAAGCTTTCTTT	CASRSSTEAFF
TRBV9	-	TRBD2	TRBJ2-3	TGTGCCAGCAGCGTAGTCGTGGCTAGCGGGGGCACAGATACGCAGTATTTT	CASSVVVASGGTDTQYF
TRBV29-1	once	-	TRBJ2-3	TGCAGCTCTATAAGCCCCGGGGCTACCACGCAGTATTTT	CSSISPGATTQYF
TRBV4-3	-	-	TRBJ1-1	TGCGCCAGCAGCCAACCAGGGGTGAACACTGAAGCTTTCTTT	CASSQPGVNTEAFF
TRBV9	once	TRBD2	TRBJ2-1	TGTGCCAGCAGCGTAGCGTCTAGCGGGAGGTCTTCCTACAATGAGCAGTTCTTC	CASSVASSGRSSYNEQFF
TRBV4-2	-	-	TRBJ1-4	TGTGCCAGCAGCCAAGATAGGTTGAGGGCGGGGAATGAAAAACTGTTTTTT	CASSQDRLRAGNEKLFF
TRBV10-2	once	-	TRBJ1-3	TGCGCCAGCAGTGAGTGGAGGGGTGGAAACACCATATATTTT	CASSEWRGGNTIYF
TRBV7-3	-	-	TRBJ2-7	TGTGCCAGCAGCTTACCAGGGAACGAGCAGTACTTC	CASSLPGNEQYF
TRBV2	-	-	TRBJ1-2	TGTGCCAGCAGAGAGGGGACTTACTATGGCTACACCTTC	CASREGTYYGYTF
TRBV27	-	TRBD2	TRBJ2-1	TGTGCCAGCAGTGAAAAAGCGGGAGGTGAGCAGTTCTTC	CASSEKAGGEQFF
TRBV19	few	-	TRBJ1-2	TGTGCCAGTAGTATGTGGGAAAGGGAGCAGGGCTACACCTTC	CASSMWEREQGYTF
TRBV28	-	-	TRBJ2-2	TGTGCCAGCAGAGCTCGCAGGGCCCACGACGGGGAGCTGTTTTTT	CASRARRAHDGELFF
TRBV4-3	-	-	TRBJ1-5	TGCGCCGGCAGCCAAGAGATGGCACAGGGCAATCAGCCCCAGCATTTT	CAGSQEMAQGNQPQHF
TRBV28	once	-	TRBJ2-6	TGTGCCAGCAGGGGAGGTAGCTCTGGGGCCAACGTCCTGACTTTC	CASRGGSSGANVLTF
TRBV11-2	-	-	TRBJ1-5	TGTGCCAGCAGCTTGAGGGATAGCAATCAGCCCCAGCATTTT	CASSLRDSNQPQHF
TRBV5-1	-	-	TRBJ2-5	TGCGCCAGCAGCCCAGGGTCCGCAGAGACCCAGTACTTC	CASSPGSAETQYF
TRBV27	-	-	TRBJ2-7	TGTGCCAGCAGTCCACTGGGGTCCGAGCAGTACTTC	CASSPLGSEQYF
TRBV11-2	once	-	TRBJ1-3	TGTGCCAGCAGCTTAGGTAGCAGGGTTGCTGGAAACACCATATATTTT	CASSLGSRVAGNTIYF
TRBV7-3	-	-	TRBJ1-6	TGTGCCAGCGCCGAGGGGGATAATTCACCCCTCCACTTT	CASAEGDNSPLHF
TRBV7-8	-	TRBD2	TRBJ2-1	TGTGCCAGCACTTCCCAGCGGGGGGAACAAAGCTCCTACAATGAGCAGTTCTTC	CASTSQRGEQSSYNEQFF
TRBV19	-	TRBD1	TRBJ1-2	TGTGCCAGTAGTATCCCGGGACAGGGGGCCGTTAACTATGGCTACACCTTC	CASSIPGQGAVNYGYTF
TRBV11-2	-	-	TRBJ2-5	TGTGCCAGCAGTCAAAGAGAGACCCAGTACTTC	CASSQRETQYF
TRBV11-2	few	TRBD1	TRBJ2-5	TGTGCCAGCAGCTGGACAGGCGAGCAAGAGACCCAGTACTTC	CASSWTGEQETQYF
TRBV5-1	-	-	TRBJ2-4	TGCGCCAGCAGCCCCGGGACAATTTTAGACATTCAGTACTTC	CASSPGTILDIQYF
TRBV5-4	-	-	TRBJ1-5	TGTGCCAGCAGCTTTTCATCCAGCAATCAGCCCCAGCATTTT	CASSFSSSNQPQHF
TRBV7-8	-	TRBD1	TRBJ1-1	TGTGCCAGCAGCGCGAACCGGGACAGAAGGATAAAAGCTTTCTTT	CASSANRDRRIKAFF
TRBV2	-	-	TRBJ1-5	TGTGCCAGTTTGGAGAGGCAGAGCAATCAGCCCCAGCATTTT	CASLERQSNQPQHF
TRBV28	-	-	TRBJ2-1	TGTGCCAGCAGTTCCCTAATCTCTTCCACTACCTACAATGAGCAGTTCTTC	CASSSLISSTTYNEQFF
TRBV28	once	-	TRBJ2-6	TGTGCCAGCAGTTCACAGGCCTCTGGGGCCAACGTCCTGACTTTC	CASSSQASGANVLTF
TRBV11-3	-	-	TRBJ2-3	TGTGCCAGCAGCCCCCCAGATACGCAGTATTTT	CASSPPDTQYF
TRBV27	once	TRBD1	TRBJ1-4	TGTGCCAGCAGTTTACTCCCGGACAGGGTTAATGAAAAACTGTTTTTT	CASSLLPDRVNEKLFF
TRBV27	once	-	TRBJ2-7	TGTGCCACGGGCCGGAACTACTACGAGCAGTACTTC	CATGRNYYEQYF
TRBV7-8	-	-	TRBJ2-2	TGTGCCAGCAGCTTATCCGGGTCCTGGACAAGGGGGGAGCTGTTTTTT	CASSLSGSWTRGELFF
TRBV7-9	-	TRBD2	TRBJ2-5	TGTGCCAGCAGCTTAGCCGGGACTAGCGGGCCCGAAAAGACCCAGTACTTC	CASSLAGTSGPEKTQYF
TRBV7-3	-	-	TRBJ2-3	TGTGCCAGCAGCACCCCGACCGGGGGTACGCAGTATTTT	CASSTPTGGTQYF
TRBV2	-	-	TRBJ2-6	TGTGCCAGCAGCGCACAGCTCTCTGGGGCCAACGTCCTGACTTTC	CASSAQLSGANVLTF
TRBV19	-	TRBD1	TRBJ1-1	TGTGCCACCACCCGGCAGGGGGCCACTGAAGCTTTCTTT	CATTRQGATEAFF
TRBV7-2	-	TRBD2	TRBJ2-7	TGTGCCAGCAGCATAGGTGGGGCTCCTAGCGGGGGGGCCGTTGAGCAGTACTTC	CASSIGGAPSGGAVEQYF
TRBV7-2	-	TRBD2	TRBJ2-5	TGTGCCAGCAGGAGCGGGGCCACGGAGACCCAGTACTTC	CASRSGATETQYF
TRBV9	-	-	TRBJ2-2	TGTGCCAGCAGCCACCCCCAGCGCTTGAACACCGGGGAGCTGTTTTTT	CASSHPQRLNTGELFF
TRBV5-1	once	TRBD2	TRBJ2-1	TGCGCCAGCAGCTTGGCCGAAGCGGGGGCTTACAATGAGCAGTTCTTC	CASSLAEAGAYNEQFF
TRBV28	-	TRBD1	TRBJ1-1	TGTGCCAGCAGTTCGAGGACAGGGCGGGGCACTGAAGCTTTCTTT	CASSSRTGRGTEAFF
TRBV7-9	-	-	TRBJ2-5	TGTGCCAGCAGCGCCCGGAATTCCCAAGAGACCCAGTACTTC	CASSARNSQETQYF
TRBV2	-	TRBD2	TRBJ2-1	TGTGCCGGCGGACTAGCGGGGGGGCCTTTAAATGAGCAGTTCTTC	CAGGLAGGPLNEQFF
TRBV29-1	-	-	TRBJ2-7	TGCAGCGTTACCGCCGGGCCCGACGAGCAGTACTTC	CSVTAGPDEQYF
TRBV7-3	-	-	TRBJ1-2	TGTGCCAGCAGCTGGGACGTCAAGGGGGACTACACCTTC	CASSWDVKGDYTF